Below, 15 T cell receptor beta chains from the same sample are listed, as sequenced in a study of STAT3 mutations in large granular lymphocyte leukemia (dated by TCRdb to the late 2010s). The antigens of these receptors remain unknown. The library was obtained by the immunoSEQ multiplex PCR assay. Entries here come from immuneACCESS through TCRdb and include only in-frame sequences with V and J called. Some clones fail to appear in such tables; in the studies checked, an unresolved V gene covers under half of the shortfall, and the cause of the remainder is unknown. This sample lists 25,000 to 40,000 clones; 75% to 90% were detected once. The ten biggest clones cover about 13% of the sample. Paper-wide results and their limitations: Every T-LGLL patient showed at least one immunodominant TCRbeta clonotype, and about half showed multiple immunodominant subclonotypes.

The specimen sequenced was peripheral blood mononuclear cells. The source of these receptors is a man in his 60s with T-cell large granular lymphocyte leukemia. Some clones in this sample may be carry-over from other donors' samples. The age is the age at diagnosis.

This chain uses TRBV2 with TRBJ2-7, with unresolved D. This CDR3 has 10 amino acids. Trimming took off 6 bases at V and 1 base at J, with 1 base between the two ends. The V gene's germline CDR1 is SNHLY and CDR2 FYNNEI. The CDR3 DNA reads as TGTGCCAGCAGGTCCTACGAGCAGTACTTC. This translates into CASRSYEQYF.

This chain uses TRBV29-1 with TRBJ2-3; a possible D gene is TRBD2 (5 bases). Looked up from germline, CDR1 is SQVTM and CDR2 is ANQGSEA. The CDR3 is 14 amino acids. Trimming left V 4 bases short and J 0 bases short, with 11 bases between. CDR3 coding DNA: TGCAGCGTTGTTTCCGGGGATAGCACAGATACGCAGTATTTT. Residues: CSVVSGDSTDTQYF.

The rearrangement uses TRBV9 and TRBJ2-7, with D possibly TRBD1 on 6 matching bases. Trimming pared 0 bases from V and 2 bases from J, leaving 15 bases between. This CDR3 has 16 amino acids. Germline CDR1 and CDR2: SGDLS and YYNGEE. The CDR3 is CASSVEGVAIAYEQYF. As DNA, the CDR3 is TGTGCCAGCAGCGTAGAGGGGGTAGCGATCGCCTACGAGCAGTACTTC.

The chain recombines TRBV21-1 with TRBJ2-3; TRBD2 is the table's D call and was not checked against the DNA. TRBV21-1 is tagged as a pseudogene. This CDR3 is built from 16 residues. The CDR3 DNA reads TGTGCCAGCAGCGGGTTAGCGGGGATTAGCACAGATACGCAGTATTTT. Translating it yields CASSGLAGISTDTQYF.

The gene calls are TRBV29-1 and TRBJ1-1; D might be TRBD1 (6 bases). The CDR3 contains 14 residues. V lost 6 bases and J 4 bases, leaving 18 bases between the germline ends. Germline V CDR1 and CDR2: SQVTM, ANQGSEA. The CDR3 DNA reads TGCAGCGTGGGAGGGCAGGGGAGCGGCACTGAAGCTTTCTTT. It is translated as CSVGGQGSGTEAFF.

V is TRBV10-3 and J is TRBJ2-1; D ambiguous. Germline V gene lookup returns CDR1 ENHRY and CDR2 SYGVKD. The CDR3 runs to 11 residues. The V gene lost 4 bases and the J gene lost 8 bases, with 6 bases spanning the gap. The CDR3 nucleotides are TGTGCCATCAGTGCCAGACATGAGCAGTTCTTC. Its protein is CAISARHEQFF.

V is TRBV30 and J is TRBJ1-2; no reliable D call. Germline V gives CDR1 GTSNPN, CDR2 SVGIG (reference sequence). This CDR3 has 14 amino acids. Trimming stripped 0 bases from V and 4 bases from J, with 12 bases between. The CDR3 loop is CAWSVRPGPYGYTF. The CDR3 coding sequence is TGTGCCTGGAGTGTAAGGCCCGGACCCTATGGCTACACCTTC.

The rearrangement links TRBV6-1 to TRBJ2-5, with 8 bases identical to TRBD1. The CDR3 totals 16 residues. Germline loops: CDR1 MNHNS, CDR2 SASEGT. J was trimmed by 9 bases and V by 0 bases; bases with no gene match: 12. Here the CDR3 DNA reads TGTGCCAGCAGTGAAGCCGGGACAGGCCGAGGAGGAGCCCAGTACTTC. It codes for CASSEAGTGRGGAQYF.

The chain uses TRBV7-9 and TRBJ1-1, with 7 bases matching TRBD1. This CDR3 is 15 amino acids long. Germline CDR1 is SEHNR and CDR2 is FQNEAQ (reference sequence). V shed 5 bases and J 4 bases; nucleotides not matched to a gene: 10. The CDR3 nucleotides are TGTGCCAGCAGCCAAACCGACAGGGTGGGCACTGAAGCTTTCTTT. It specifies CASSQTDRVGTEAFF. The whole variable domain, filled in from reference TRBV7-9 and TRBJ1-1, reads DTGVSQNPRHKITKRGQNVTFRCDPISEHNRLYWYRQTLGQGPEFLTYFQNEAQLEKSRLLSDRFSAERPKGSFSTLEIQRTEQGDSAMYLCASSQTDRVGTEAFFGQGTRLTVV.

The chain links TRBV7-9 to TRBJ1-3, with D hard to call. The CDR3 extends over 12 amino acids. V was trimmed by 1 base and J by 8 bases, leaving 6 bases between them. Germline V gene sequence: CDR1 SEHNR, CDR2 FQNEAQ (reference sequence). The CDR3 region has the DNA TGTGCCAGCAGCTTAGACGAGGACACCATATATTTT. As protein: CASSLDEDTIYF.

CDR3 protein: CASSIGQGWEKLFF. CDR3 in DNA: TGCGCCAGCAGCATCGGACAGGGTTGGGAAAAACTGTTTTTT. The gene calls are TRBV5-1 and TRBJ1-4, with 8 bases lining up with TRBD1. Looked up from germline, CDR1 is SGHRS and CDR2 is YFSETQ. The CDR3 sequence is 14 residues long. Unmatched junction bases numbered 7, after V lost 4 bases and J lost 8 bases.

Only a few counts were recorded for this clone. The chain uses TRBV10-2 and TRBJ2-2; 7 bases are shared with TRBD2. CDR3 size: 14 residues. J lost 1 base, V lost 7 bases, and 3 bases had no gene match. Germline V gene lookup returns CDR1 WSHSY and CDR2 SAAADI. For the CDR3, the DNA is TGCGCCAGCACAGCTAGCGGGAACACCGGGGAGCTGTTTTTT. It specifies CASTASGNTGELFF.

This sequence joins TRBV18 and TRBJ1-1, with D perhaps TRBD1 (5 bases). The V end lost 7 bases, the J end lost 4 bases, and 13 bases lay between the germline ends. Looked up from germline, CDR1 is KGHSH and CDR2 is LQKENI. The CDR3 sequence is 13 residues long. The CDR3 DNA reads TGTGCCAGCTTACAATCGGGGGGCACTGAAGCTTTCTTT. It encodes CASLQSGGTEAFF.

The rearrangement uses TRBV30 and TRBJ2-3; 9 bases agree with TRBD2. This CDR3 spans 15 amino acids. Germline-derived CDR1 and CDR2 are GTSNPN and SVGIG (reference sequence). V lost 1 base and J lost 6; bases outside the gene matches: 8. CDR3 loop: CAWSEGKREADTQYF. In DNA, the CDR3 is TGTGCCTGGAGTGAAGGGAAGCGGGAGGCCGATACGCAGTATTTT.

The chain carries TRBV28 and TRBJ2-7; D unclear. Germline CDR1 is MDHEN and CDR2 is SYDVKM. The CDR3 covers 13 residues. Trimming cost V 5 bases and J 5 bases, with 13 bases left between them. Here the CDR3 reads CASSPGSPDEQYF. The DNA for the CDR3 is TGTGCCAGCAGTCCTGGGTCCCCGGACGAGCAGTACTTC.